This TCR beta chain comes out of a study of OX40 agonist ivuxolimab in advanced cancers. Study-level background: Three dose-escalation patients had partial responses: one with hepatocellular carcinoma and two with cutaneous melanoma. General study results and limits: Which antigen the expanded peripheral T cells recognized is unknown.

The CDR3 contains 12 residues. The germline V gene has CDR1 SGHNT and CDR2 YYREEE (reference sequence). The germline V and J ends were trimmed by 4 bases and 6 bases, with 9 bases remaining between them. Note on this clone: The antigen remains unidentified.

TCRdb keeps only in-frame clones here, not all; method: immunoSEQ multiplex PCR. The table has under 75,000 clones, around nine tenths seen once. The specimen was CD4+ or CD8+ T cells sorted from blood, collected in a trial of the OX40 agonist ivuxolimab. This chain connects TRBV5-4 to TRBJ2-3; D gene ambiguous. The TCR sequence derives from an adult with an advanced solid tumor such as melanoma, head and neck, liver or kidney cancer. In DNA, the CDR3 is TGTGCCAGCAGCCTTACCCGTGATACGCAGTATTTT. Translating gives CASSLTRDTQYF.